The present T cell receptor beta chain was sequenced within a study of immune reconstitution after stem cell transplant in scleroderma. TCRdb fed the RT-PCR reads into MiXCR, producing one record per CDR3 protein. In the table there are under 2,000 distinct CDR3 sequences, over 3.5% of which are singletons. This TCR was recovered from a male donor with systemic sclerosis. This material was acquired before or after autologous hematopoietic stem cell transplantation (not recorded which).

The DNA for the CDR3 is TGCGCCAGCAGCTTTTCCGAAACCTCCTACAATGAGCAGTTCTTC. It translates to CASSFSETSYNEQFF. The rearrangement uses TRBV5-1 and TRBJ2-1; D gene uncertain. Trimming stripped 2 bases from V and 0 bases from J, with 9 bases between. Germline CDR1 is SGHRS and CDR2 is YFSETQ. The CDR3 is 15 amino acids.